Presented here are 10 T cell receptor beta chains from one specimen sequenced in a study of identical twins. TCRdb redid the calling of the 5' RACE reads with MiXCR, one entry per CDR3 protein. The sample carries roughly 260,000 distinct CDR3 sequences, over 12% recorded once. Input material: memory (CD45RO+) T cells sorted from blood. The source of these receptors is a woman aged 18-29 years in good health.

This clonotype occurred many times. The gene calls are TRBV11-2 and TRBJ1-5, with unresolved D. The CDR3 totals 14 residues. Germline V lookup: CDR1 SGHAT, CDR2 FQNNGV. The ends were cut back, 5 bases at V and 4 bases at J, with 12 bases in the middle. CDR3 region: CASSPMPGNQPQHF. DNA of the CDR3: TGTGCCAGCAGCCCTATGCCGGGGAATCAGCCCCAGCATTTT.

This clonotype was detected only a few times. This chain links TRBV6-5 with TRBJ2-3; 7 bases agree with TRBD1. Trimming removed 1 base from V and 2 bases from J; junction bases left unmatched: 3. Germline assignment: CDR1 MNHEY and CDR2 SVGAGI. This CDR3 comprises 15 residues. This CDR3 reads CASSYWGTDTDTQYF. CDR3 nucleotide sequence: TGTGCCAGCAGTTACTGGGGGACAGACACAGATACGCAGTATTTT.

The CDR3 protein is CASSYPGNSYEQYF. CDR3 DNA: TGTGCCAGCAGTTATCCAGGGAACTCCTACGAGCAGTACTTC. The V gene is TRBV6-5, the J gene TRBJ2-7; maybe TRBD1 (5 bases). Germline V gives CDR1 MNHEY, CDR2 SVGAGI. Trimming took 3 bases from V and 0 from J, leaving 9 bases between them. CDR3 length: 14 residues.

In its sample, this clonotype was seen a few times. The genes are TRBV12-3 or TRBV12-4 and TRBJ2-1, with D perhaps matching TRBD1 or TRBD2 (5 bases each). The CDR3 is 15 amino acids. The V end was cut by 2 bases, the J end by 10 bases, with 18 bases between. CDR3 amino acids: CASSLTAVSWGEQFF. CDR3 bases: TGTGCCAGCAGTTTAACAGCGGTGTCCTGGGGGGAGCAGTTCTTC.

This clonotype was seen more than once but under ten times. The V gene is TRBV29-1, the J gene TRBJ1-4; no clear D gene. The CDR3 extends over 13 amino acids. V shed 6 bases and J shed 7 bases, with 15 bases lying between them. In germline, CDR1 is SQVTM, CDR2 ANQGSEA. The CDR3 sequence is CSVSARGFEKLFF. As DNA, the CDR3 is TGCAGCGTCTCAGCGCGGGGATTTGAAAAACTGTTTTTT. Together with reference TRBV29-1 and TRBJ1-4, the CDR3 gives the full variable domain: SAVISQKPSRDICQRGTSLTIQCQVDSQVTMMFWYRQQPGQSLTLIATANQGSEATYESGFVIDKFPISRPNLTFSTLTVSNMSPEDSSIYLCSVSARGFEKLFFGSGTQLSVL.

This clonotype was seen only a few times. The V gene is TRBV7-8, the J gene TRBJ2-5; D may be TRBD1 (6 bases). The CDR3 sequence is 16 residues long. From germline, CDR1 is SGHVS and CDR2 FQNEAQ. V was pared by 4 bases and J by 7 bases, with 22 bases between. The CDR3 coding sequence is TGTGCCAGCAGCTCCCTGGGTGGACAGTTGATTGGGACCCAGTACTTC. Its translation: CASSSLGGQLIGTQYF.

This clonotype was seen more than once but under ten times. The V gene is TRBV6-5, the J gene TRBJ2-1; no reliable D call. CDR3 length: 12 residues. Trimming took 3 bases from V and 10 from J, leaving 10 bases between them. Per the germline V gene, CDR1 is MNHEY and CDR2 is SVGAGI. In DNA, the CDR3 is TGTGCCAGCAGTTATCAAGGTGGGGAGCAGTTCTTC. Protein: CASSYQGGEQFF.

This clonotype was seen a handful of times. The CDR3 sequence: CASSYSANTEAFF. CDR3 bases: TGTGCCAGCAGCTATTCGGCGAACACTGAAGCTTTCTTT. The chain joins TRBV7-9 to TRBJ1-1; D is ambiguous. The CDR3 loop spans 13 amino acids. Germline CDR1 is SEHNR and CDR2 is FQNEAQ (reference sequence). V lost 4 bases and J 1 base, leaving 7 bases between the germline ends. Drawing the rest from reference TRBV7-9 and TRBJ1-1, the complete variable domain is DTGVSQNPRHKITKRGQNVTFRCDPISEHNRLYWYRQTLGQGPEFLTYFQNEAQLEKSRLLSDRFSAERPKGSFSTLEIQRTEQGDSAMYLCASSYSANTEAFFGQGTRLTVV.

This sequence joins TRBV5-5 and TRBJ1-2; D unresolved. Deletions cut 2 bases from V and 0 bases from J, with 8 bases between. The CDR3 covers 14 residues. The V gene's germline CDR1 is SGHKS and CDR2 YYEKEE (reference sequence). CDR3 DNA: TGTGCCAGCAGCTTACGTACAACTAACTATGGCTACACCTTC. Translated: CASSLRTTNYGYTF.

The chain is built from TRBV7-2 and TRBJ1-2; TRBD1 is a possible D gene (6 bases). Trimming pared 4 bases from V and 4 bases from J, leaving 13 bases between. The V gene's germline CDR1 is SGHTA and CDR2 FQGNSA. The CDR3 covers 14 residues. The CDR3 DNA is TGTGCCAGCAGCTCAAATCAGGGGAGCTATGGCTACACCTTC. This sequence encodes CASSSNQGSYGYTF.